This entry lists 8 T cell receptor beta chains sequenced from one sample in a study of blood T cell repertoires in COVID-19. Measured with immunoSEQ multiplex PCR; TCRdb has only the in-frame clones, and not every one. The sample lists more than 65,000 clones; around 84% were seen once. The sequenced sample consisted of peripheral blood. Receptors were obtained from an elderly woman with acute or convalescent COVID-19.

The DNA for the CDR3 is TGTGCCCTTAGAAGGCAGGGCCATGGCTACACCTTC. Amino acids: CALRRQGHGYTF. The rearrangement uses TRBV12-3 or TRBV12-4 and TRBJ1-2; D is possibly TRBD1 (5 bases). Deletions cut 11 bases from V and 6 bases from J, with 16 bases between. This CDR3 contains 12 residues.

The chain couples TRBV19 to TRBJ2-7, with D tentatively TRBD1 (6 bases). The CDR3 contains 14 residues. Germline assignment: CDR1 LNHDA and CDR2 SQIVND (reference sequence). The germline V and J ends were trimmed by 5 bases and 3 bases, with 14 bases remaining between them. This CDR3 is CASSRAEDSYEQYF. CDR3 DNA: TGTGCCAGTAGTCGGGCCGAGGACAGCTACGAGCAGTACTTC.

The rearrangement joins TRBV2 to TRBJ2-2; possible D gene TRBD1, 6 bases. V lost 6 bases, J lost 4 bases, and 9 bases lay in between. This CDR3 region has 13 residues. The germline V gene has CDR1 SNHLY and CDR2 FYNNEI. The CDR3 bases are TGTGCCAGCAGAGGACAGCCCACCGGGGAGCTGTTTTTT. It translates to CASRGQPTGELFF.

This sequence joins TRBV2 and TRBJ2-5, with TRBD1 identical over 10 bases. The CDR3 length is 15 residues. Germline V CDR1 and CDR2: SNHLY, FYNNEI. With 6 bases clipped from V and 2 bases from J, the junction kept 6 bases outside the gene matches. CDR3 protein: CASSGDRGWQETQYF. The CDR3 DNA follows: TGTGCCAGCAGCGGGGACAGGGGATGGCAAGAGACCCAGTACTTC.

This sequence joins TRBV19 and TRBJ1-5; D perhaps matches TRBD1 (5 bases). CDR3 length: 12 residues. V was trimmed by 7 bases and J by 5 bases, leaving 9 bases between them. Germline V gene sequence: CDR1 LNHDA, CDR2 SQIVND (reference sequence). The CDR3 nucleotides are TGTGCCAGTACTTGGGGCGATCAGCCCCAGCATTTT. Translated, it gives CASTWGDQPQHF.

This rearrangement joins TRBV25-1 to TRBJ1-3, with a tentative D call TRBD1 (6 bases). V was clipped by 0 bases and J by 4 bases, with 10 bases between them. CDR3 size: 15 residues. The germline V gene encodes CDR1 MGHDK and CDR2 SYGVNS. CDR3 loop: CASSEYAGAGNTIYF. CDR3 in DNA: TGTGCCAGCAGTGAATATGCAGGGGCCGGAAACACCATATATTTT.

This chain joins TRBV12-5 and TRBJ1-2; TRBD1 agrees at 7 bases. The length of the CDR3 is 13 residues. The germline CDR1 and CDR2 sequences are LGHNT and FRNRAP. J gave up 6 bases and V 5 bases, and 6 bases lay outside the gene matches. CDR3 sequence: CASGRQGPHGYTF. CDR3 sequence (DNA): TGTGCTAGTGGTAGACAGGGTCCACATGGCTACACCTTC.

The J gene is TRBJ2-1, the V gene TRBV11-2; tentatively, D is TRBD2 (5 bases). V dropped 5 bases and J dropped 0 bases, with 17 bases sitting between them. Germline V gene sequence: CDR1 SGHAT, CDR2 FQNNGV. The CDR3 covers 17 residues. As DNA, the CDR3 is TGTGCCAGCAGCCCCTTCAGCGGTTCCAGCTCCTACAATGAGCAGTTCTTC. Its protein is CASSPFSGSSSYNEQFF.